Sequencing of this T cell receptor (beta chain) was carried out in a study of T cell repertoires in cytomegalovirus infection. Whole-study context: Matching HLA type, along with CMV infection, was indicated by public TCR beta signatures. Points from the study as a whole: The response measured ex vivo was dominated by TCR beta clonotypes (HLA-C-restricted and CMV-specific). The cumulative frequency of public TCR beta families identified carriers of CMV plus the relevant HLA.

This clonotype was counted many times. Its antigen remains unidentified. TCRdb ran MiXCR on the reads and lists one entry per CDR3 protein. This repertoire shows about 180,000 distinct CDR3 sequences, over 13% found once; its top ten account for around 27%. The germline CDR1 and CDR2 sequences are MGHDK and SYGVNS. V lost 7 bases, J lost 8 bases, and 12 bases lay in between. The CDR3 is 12 amino acids. V usage is TRBV25-1 and J usage is TRBJ2-1; possible D gene TRBD2, 5 bases. The material sequenced was PBMCs. This TCR was sampled from a human donor in good health (CMV status not recorded). Some clones in this sample may be carry-over from other donors' samples. In DNA, the CDR3 is TGTGCCAGCACCTTACTAGATTATGAGCAGTTCTTC. This translates into CASTLLDYEQFF.